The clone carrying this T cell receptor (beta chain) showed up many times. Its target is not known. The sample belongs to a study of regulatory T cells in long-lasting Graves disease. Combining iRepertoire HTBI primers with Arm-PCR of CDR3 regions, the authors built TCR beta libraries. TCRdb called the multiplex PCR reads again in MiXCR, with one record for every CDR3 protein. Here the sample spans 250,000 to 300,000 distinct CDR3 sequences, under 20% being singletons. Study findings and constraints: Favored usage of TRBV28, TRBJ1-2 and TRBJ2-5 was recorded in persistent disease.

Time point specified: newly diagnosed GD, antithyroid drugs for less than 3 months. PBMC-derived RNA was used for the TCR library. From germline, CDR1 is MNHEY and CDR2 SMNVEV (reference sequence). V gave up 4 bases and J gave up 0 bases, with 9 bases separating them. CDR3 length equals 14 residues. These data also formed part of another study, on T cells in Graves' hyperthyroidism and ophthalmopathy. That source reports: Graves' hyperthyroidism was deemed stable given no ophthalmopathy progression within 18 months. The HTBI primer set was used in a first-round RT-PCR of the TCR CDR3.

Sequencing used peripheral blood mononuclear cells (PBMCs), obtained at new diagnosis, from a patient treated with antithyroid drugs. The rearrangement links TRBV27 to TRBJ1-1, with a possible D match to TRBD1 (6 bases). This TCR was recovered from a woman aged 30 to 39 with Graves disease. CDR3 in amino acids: CASSWGALNTEAFF. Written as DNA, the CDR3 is TGTGCCAGCAGTTGGGGGGCCCTGAACACTGAAGCTTTCTTT.